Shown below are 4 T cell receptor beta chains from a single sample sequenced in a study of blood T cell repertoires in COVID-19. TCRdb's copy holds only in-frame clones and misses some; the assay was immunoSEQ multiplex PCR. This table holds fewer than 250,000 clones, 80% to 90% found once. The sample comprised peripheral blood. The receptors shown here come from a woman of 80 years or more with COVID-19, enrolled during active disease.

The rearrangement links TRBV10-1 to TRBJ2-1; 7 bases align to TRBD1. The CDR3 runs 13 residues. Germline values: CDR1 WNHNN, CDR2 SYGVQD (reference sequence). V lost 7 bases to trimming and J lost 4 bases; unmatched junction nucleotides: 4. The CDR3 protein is CASKKDRYNEQFF. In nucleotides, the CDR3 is TGCGCCAGCAAGAAGGACAGGTACAATGAGCAGTTCTTC.

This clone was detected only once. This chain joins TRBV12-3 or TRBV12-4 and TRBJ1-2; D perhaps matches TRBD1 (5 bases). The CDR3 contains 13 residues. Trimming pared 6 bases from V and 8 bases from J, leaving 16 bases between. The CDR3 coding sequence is TGTGCCAGCAGACCGGGGGGAACGGGAGGCTACACCTTC. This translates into CASRPGGTGGYTF.

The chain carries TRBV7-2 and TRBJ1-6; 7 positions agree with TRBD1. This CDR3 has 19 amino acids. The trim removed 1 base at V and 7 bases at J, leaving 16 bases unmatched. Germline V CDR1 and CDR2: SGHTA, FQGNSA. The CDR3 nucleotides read TGTGCCAGCAGCTTAGGAGGAACCGGGGGGGGACAGCAGAATTCACCCCTCCACTTT. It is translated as CASSLGGTGGGQQNSPLHF.

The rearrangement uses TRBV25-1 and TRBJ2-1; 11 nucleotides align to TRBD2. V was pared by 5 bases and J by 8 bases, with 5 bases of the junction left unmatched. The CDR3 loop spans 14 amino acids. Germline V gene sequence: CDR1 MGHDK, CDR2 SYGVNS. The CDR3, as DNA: TGTGCCAGCAGTTCATCTAGCGGGGGGTATGAGCAGTTCTTC. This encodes CASSSSSGGYEQFF. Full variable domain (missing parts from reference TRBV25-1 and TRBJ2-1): EADIYQTPRYLVIGTGKKITLECSQTMGHDKMYWYQQDPGMELHLIHYSYGVNSTEKGDLSSESTVSRIRTEHFPLTLESARPSHTSQYLCASSSSSGGYEQFFGPGTRLTVL.